This T cell receptor beta chain was recorded in a study of shared clonotypes between healthy human individuals. Germline CDR1 and CDR2: LNHDA and SQIVND (reference sequence). Trimming removed 4 bases from V and 1 base from J; junction bases left unmatched: 9. This CDR3 is built from 16 residues. Here immunoSEQ multiplex PCR was the method, and the copy in TCRdb shows in-frame clones only, minus some. The sample has about 520,000 clones, approximately 95% seen once. This TCR was recovered from a woman in her 30s in good health. Sequenced: naive CD4+ T cells sorted from blood. Stated subset: CD45RA+ positively selected. The V and J genes are TRBV19 and TRBJ1-2, with 7 bases aligning to TRBD1. CDR3 sequence: CASSTGNRGNNYGYTF. The CDR3 bases are TGTGCCAGTAGTACGGGGAACAGGGGAAATAACTATGGCTACACCTTC. The entire variable domain, with the rest obtained from reference TRBV19 and TRBJ1-2, is as follows: DGGITQSPKYLFRKEGQNVTLSCEQNLNHDAMYWYRQDPGQGLRLIYYSQIVNDFQKGDIAEGYSVSREKKESFPLTVTSAQKNPTAFYLCASSTGNRGNNYGYTFGSGTRLTVV.